This T cell receptor beta chain came from a study of T cell responses to AZD1222 COVID-19 vaccine. Profiling relied on immunoSEQ multiplex PCR, and the TCRdb table lists in-frame clones only, not all of them. The profile shows around 140,000 clones, 85% to 90% of them singletons. Points from the study as a whole: A mostly white British donor set with more females was recruited, and clonal diversity was possibly underestimated.

To note about this clone: Its antigen is not identified.

Deletions cut 10 bases from V and 2 bases from J, with 23 bases between. The germline CDR1 and CDR2 sequences are SGHTA and FQGNSA. The CDR3 runs 16 residues. This TCR derives from an adult in good health. The chain carries TRBV7-2 and TRBJ2-5; D is possibly TRBD1 or TRBD2 (5 bases each). Sequences were derived from peripheral blood, sampled on day 0 of AZD1222 vaccination. This chain's CDR3 is CATKGSGGHLQETQYF. The CDR3 DNA reads as TGTGCCACTAAAGGGAGTGGAGGACACCTACAAGAGACCCAGTACTTC.